One and the same sample provided the 22 T cell receptor beta chains below, sequenced in a study of blood T cell repertoires in COVID-19. Sequenced by immunoSEQ multiplex PCR; TCRdb stores in-frame clones only, minus some. This table has around 320,000 clones, about 91% appearing once. Sequencing used peripheral blood. The receptors shown here come from a woman in her twenties or thirties who had recovered from COVID-19.

As regards this clone: A much larger clone is a single base away; this may be a read error. This sample includes further DNA sequences coding for the same CDR3. J is TRBJ2-7 and V is TRBV30; tentatively, D is TRBD2 (5 bases). The length of the CDR3 is 13 residues. From germline, CDR1 is GTSNPN and CDR2 SVGIG (reference sequence). CDR3 coding DNA: TGCGCCTGGGTTAGGGCCGGGACCTACGAGCAGTACTTC. Amino acid sequence: CAWVRAGTYEQYF. The variable domain in full, with the rest retrieved from reference TRBV30 and TRBJ2-7, is SQTIHQWPATLVQPVGSPLSLECTVEGTSNPNLYWYRQAAGRGLQLLFYSVGIGQISSEVPQNLSASRPQDRQFILSSKKLLLSDSGFYLCAWVRAGTYEQYFGPGTRLTVT.

Here the CDR3 reads CASSTNRGGSYNEQFF. In DNA form, the CDR3 reads TGTGCCAGTAGTACCAACAGGGGGGGGTCCTACAATGAGCAGTTCTTC. This sequence joins TRBV19 and TRBJ2-1; D is possibly TRBD1 (8 bases). This CDR3 has 16 amino acids. Germline assignment: CDR1 LNHDA and CDR2 SQIVND (reference sequence). The germline V and J ends were trimmed by 4 bases and 1 base, with 14 bases remaining between them.

This clone was seen only once. The J gene is TRBJ2-7, the V gene TRBV7-2, with D possibly being TRBD2 (5 bases). The germline gives CDR1 SGHTA, CDR2 FQGNSA. The germline V and J ends were trimmed by 1 base and 2 bases, with 12 bases remaining between them. CDR3 length: 15 residues. CDR3 region: CASSLVRGSTYEQYF. DNA for the CDR3: TGTGCCAGCAGCTTAGTTCGGGGATCTACCTACGAGCAGTACTTC. The whole variable domain, remainder taken from reference TRBV7-2 and TRBJ2-7, is GAGVSQSPSNKVTEKGKDVELRCDPISGHTALYWYRQSLGQGLEFLIYFQGNSAPDKSGLPSDRFSAERTGGSVSTLTIQRTQQEDSAVYLCASSLVRGSTYEQYFGPGTRLTVT.

The chain uses TRBV10-3 and TRBJ2-6, with D possibly being TRBD1 (6 bases). V was shortened by 10 bases and J by 0 bases, with 16 bases between the two germline ends. CDR3 size: 16 residues. Germline CDR1 is ENHRY and CDR2 is SYGVKD. The CDR3: CATGQRTNSGANVLTF. The CDR3 DNA reads as TGTGCCACCGGACAGAGGACCAACTCTGGGGCCAACGTCCTGACTTTC.

This rearrangement joins TRBV6-2 or TRBV6-3 to TRBJ2-7; 7 nucleotides align to TRBD2. Germline V gene data show CDR1 as MNHEY and CDR2 as SVGEGT. The CDR3 extends over 15 amino acids. V gave up 6 bases and J gave up 4 bases; unmatched junction bases: 12. Here the CDR3 reads CASSSRLAGDYEQYF. CDR3 DNA sequence: TGTGCCAGCAGCTCCCGACTGGCGGGGGATTACGAGCAGTACTTC.

This chain uses TRBV7-2 with TRBJ1-3; D might be TRBD1 (5 bases). From germline, CDR1 is SGHTA and CDR2 FQGNSA. Trimming cost V 5 bases and J 7 bases, with 12 bases left between them. The CDR3 is made up of 13 amino acids. The CDR3 DNA sequence: TGTGCCAGCAGCCGGGGGGGGTTGAACACCATATATTTT. As protein: CASSRGGLNTIYF.

The DNA for the CDR3 is TGTGCCAGAAGCTTAGCGGGGGGCGCTTTCTTT. Amino acid sequence: CARSLAGGAFF. This chain connects TRBV7-5 to TRBJ1-1. TRBV7-5 is reported as a pseudogene. The CDR3 contains 11 residues.

This clone was observed a single time. V is TRBV9 and J is TRBJ2-1; 13 bases align to TRBD2. CDR3 length equals 16 residues. Trimming cost V 3 bases and J 6 bases; bases outside gene matches: 6. CDR1 is SGDLS and CDR2 is YYNGEE in the germline V gene. The CDR3 region is CASSATGTSGINEQFF. As DNA, the CDR3 is TGTGCCAGCAGCGCCACCGGGACTAGCGGGATCAATGAGCAGTTCTTC.

The J gene is TRBJ1-1, the V gene TRBV7-9; 7 bases map to TRBD1. The CDR3 spans 14 residues. The V and J ends lost 4 bases and 1 base, in that order; junction bases with no gene match: 3. CDR1 is SEHNR and CDR2 is FQNEAQ in the germline V gene (reference sequence). The CDR3 region is CASSSRTGNTEAFF. Here the CDR3 DNA reads TGTGCCAGCAGCTCCCGGACAGGGAACACTGAAGCTTTCTTT.

The V call is TRBV29-1, the J call TRBJ1-1, with a possible D match to TRBD1 (6 bases). The V gene lost 3 bases and the J gene lost 3 bases, with 14 bases spanning the gap. The germline gives CDR1 SQVTM, CDR2 ANQGSEA. This CDR3 has 14 residues. CDR3 DNA: TGCAGCGTTGAGACAGGAATTAAGCACACTGAAGCTTTCTTT. This translates into CSVETGIKHTEAFF.

The V call is TRBV12-3 or TRBV12-4, the J call TRBJ1-2; D uncertain. V lost 7 bases, J lost 6 bases, and 9 bases lay in between. This CDR3 spans 11 amino acids. CDR3 coding DNA: TGTGCCAGCACCTGGGGAGATGGCTACACCTTC. Residues: CASTWGDGYTF.

The V gene is TRBV28, the J gene TRBJ2-2; D is perhaps TRBD1 (5 bases). The CDR3 has 14 amino acids. Trimming shortened V by 6 bases and J by 1 base, and 9 bases separated the two germline ends. CDR1 and CDR2 (germline): MDHEN, SYDVKM. CDR3 sequence: CASRLQGNTGELFF. The CDR3 DNA reads as TGTGCCAGCAGGCTGCAGGGGAACACCGGGGAGCTGTTTTTT.

In its sample, this clone was seen once. The chain uses TRBV5-1 and TRBJ2-5; TRBD2 aligns across 9 bases. This CDR3 region has 15 residues. Losses at the gene ends were 0 bases for V and 3 bases for J; bases not matched to a gene: 3. Germline V lookup: CDR1 SGHRS, CDR2 YFSETQ. The chain's CDR3 is CASSLDGLAKETQYF. CDR3 coding DNA: TGCGCCAGCAGCTTGGACGGACTAGCGAAAGAGACCCAGTACTTC. Using reference TRBV5-1 and TRBJ2-5 for the parts outside the CDR3, the full variable domain is KAGVTQTPRYLIKTRGQQVTLSCSPISGHRSVSWYQQTPGQGLQFLFEYFSETQRNKGNFPGRFSGRQFSNSRSEMNVSTLELGDSALYLCASSLDGLAKETQYFGPGTRLLVL.

V usage is TRBV7-2 and J usage is TRBJ2-5; tentative D call: TRBD2 (5 bases). CDR3 length equals 14 residues. V shed 2 bases and J shed 4 bases, with 11 bases lying between them. Germline assignment: CDR1 SGHTA and CDR2 FQGNSA. CDR3 DNA: TGTGCCAGCAGCTTAAGAGGGATGTTAGAGACCCAGTACTTC. Amino acids: CASSLRGMLETQYF.

The genes are TRBV9 and TRBJ1-5; D not resolved. This CDR3 spans 14 amino acids. The V gene lost 3 bases and the J gene lost 1 base, with 8 bases spanning the gap. Germline CDR1 reads SGDLS; CDR2 reads YYNGEE. This CDR3 reads CASSDGDSNQPQHF. As DNA, the CDR3 is TGTGCCAGCAGCGACGGAGACAGCAATCAGCCCCAGCATTTT. The variable domain in full, completed from reference TRBV9 and TRBJ1-5, reads DSGVTQTPKHLITATGQRVTLRCSPRSGDLSVYWYQQSLDQGLQFLIQYYNGEERAKGNILERFSAQQFPDLHSELNLSSLELGDSALYFCASSDGDSNQPQHFGDGTRLSIL.

The chain is built from TRBV27 and TRBJ1-2; D gene uncertain. Germline lookup yields CDR1 MNHEY and CDR2 SMNVEV (reference sequence). This CDR3 has 12 amino acids. The V gene lost 4 bases and the J gene lost 4 bases, with 7 bases spanning the gap. The CDR3 DNA is TGTGCCAGCAGTTCACGGGGCTATGGCTACACCTTC. Its protein is CASSSRGYGYTF.

About this clone itself: The sample carries other DNA sequences with the same CDR3. V and J are TRBV12-3 or TRBV12-4 and TRBJ2-7; 8 nucleotides line up with TRBD1. CDR3 length equals 13 residues. With V trimmed by 6 bases and J by 2 bases, 3 bases remained unmatched. CDR3 sequence reads: CASSPTGAYEQYF. Written as DNA, the CDR3 is TGTGCCAGCAGCCCGACAGGGGCCTACGAGCAGTACTTC.

The chain employs TRBV29-1 and TRBJ2-1; perhaps TRBD1 as D (6 bases). V lost 7 bases and J lost 6, with 13 bases in between. The CDR3 is 12 residues long. Germline CDR1 and CDR2: SQVTM and ANQGSEA. DNA of the CDR3: TGCAGCGACCTTGGACAGCTCAATGAGCAGTTCTTC. Protein sequence: CSDLGQLNEQFF.

V usage is TRBV5-4 and J usage is TRBJ2-6, with TRBD1 matching 10 bases. CDR3 length: 17 amino acids. V gave up 3 bases and J gave up 0 bases; unmatched junction bases: 3. CDR1 and CDR2 (germline): SGHNT, YYREEE (reference sequence). CDR3 region: CASSWGQGSSGANVLTF. The CDR3 bases are TGTGCCAGCAGCTGGGGACAGGGGAGCTCTGGGGCCAACGTCCTGACTTTC.

The genes are TRBV9 and TRBJ1-1; a possible D gene is TRBD1 (5 bases). The V end lost 4 bases, the J end lost 4 bases, and 8 bases lay between the germline ends. Germline V gene lookup returns CDR1 SGDLS and CDR2 YYNGEE. The CDR3 has 12 amino acids. CDR3 sequence: CASSRGGTEAFF. CDR3 in DNA: TGTGCCAGCAGCCGGGGGGGCACTGAAGCTTTCTTT.

V is TRBV6-2 or TRBV6-3 and J is TRBJ1-6, with D perhaps TRBD1 (6 bases). The CDR3 loop spans 14 amino acids. The V end was cut by 2 bases, the J end by 6 bases, with 8 bases between. Per germline, CDR1 MNHEY and CDR2 SVGEGT. CDR3 sequence: CASSYLRGNSPLHF. CDR3 bases: TGTGCCAGCAGTTACCTCAGGGGTAATTCACCCCTCCACTTT.

The rearrangement joins TRBV4-1 to TRBJ2-7, with D perhaps TRBD1 (6 bases). The CDR3 sequence is 17 residues long. Germline V gene data show CDR1 as MGHRA and CDR2 as YSYEKL. V dropped 0 bases and J dropped 3 bases, with 18 bases sitting between them. The CDR3 region is CASSQDRERGSSYEQYF. CDR3 bases: TGCGCCAGCAGCCAAGATCGGGAAAGGGGGTCTAGCTACGAGCAGTACTTC.